Each of the 12 T cell receptor beta chains below was sequenced from the same sample in a study of blood T cell repertoires in COVID-19. Sequencing was performed with immunoSEQ multiplex PCR; in TCRdb, only in-frame clones are kept and a portion is missing. Among 46,000 or so clones listed, roughly 85% were seen once. Source material: peripheral blood. The receptors stem from a woman aged 80 or over with COVID-19, enrolled during active disease.

V and J are TRBV3-1 (or the pseudogene TRBV3-2) and TRBJ1-4; the D is unclear. V was pared by 4 bases and J by 6 bases, with 12 bases between. This CDR3 is 14 amino acids long. The germline CDR1 and CDR2 sequences are LGHDT and YNNKEL (reference sequence). DNA for the CDR3: TGTGCCAGCAGCCCCCAGTGGGGAGATGAAAAACTGTTTTTT. This encodes CASSPQWGDEKLFF.

V is TRBV21-1 and J is TRBJ1-3; the table's TRBD1 call for D was not verified on the DNA. TRBV21-1 is a listed pseudogene. The CDR3 is 17 residues long. CDR3 protein: CASSTRYRANSGNTIYF. The DNA of the CDR3 is TGTGCCAGCAGCACCCGATACAGGGCCAACTCTGGAAACACCATATATTTT.

V usage is TRBV10-3 and J usage is TRBJ2-3; 8 nucleotides line up with TRBD1. This CDR3 spans 14 amino acids. CDR1 and CDR2 from the germline V gene are ENHRY and SYGVKD. The V and J ends lost 6 bases and 5 bases, in that order; junction bases with no gene match: 7. CDR3 nucleotide sequence: TGTGCCATCAGAGCCGGGACAGGAATAGATACGCAGTATTTT. Its translation: CAIRAGTGIDTQYF.

This clone was observed once. CDR3 amino acids: CASSPNRGGFGELFF. Here the CDR3 DNA reads TGTGCCAGCAGCCCAAACAGGGGTGGTTTCGGGGAGCTGTTTTTT. This chain connects TRBV11-2 to TRBJ2-2; 7 positions agree with TRBD1. CDR3 size: 15 residues. Germline CDR1 SGHAT, CDR2 FQNNGV. The V and J ends lost 5 bases and 7 bases, in that order; junction bases with no gene match: 10.

The gene calls are TRBV4-1 and TRBJ1-2, with D possibly matching TRBD1 (5 bases). CDR3 length: 16 amino acids. Trimming pared 4 bases from V and 4 bases from J, leaving 19 bases between. Germline V CDR1 and CDR2: MGHRA, YSYEKL. In DNA form, the CDR3 reads TGCGCCAGCAGCCGGATCTCAGGGAATCAGGGCTATGGCTACACCTTC. Translated: CASSRISGNQGYGYTF.

This chain connects TRBV5-1 to TRBJ2-5; a weak D match, TRBD2 (5 bases). With 2 bases removed from V and 2 bases from J, the gap between germline ends came to 10 bases. This CDR3 comprises 14 residues. Germline CDR1 and CDR2: SGHRS and YFSETQ. Here the CDR3 reads CASSLAVSQETQYF. The CDR3, as DNA: TGCGCCAGCAGCTTAGCGGTCTCACAAGAGACCCAGTACTTC. The full variable domain, rest sourced from reference TRBV5-1 and TRBJ2-5, is KAGVTQTPRYLIKTRGQQVTLSCSPISGHRSVSWYQQTPGQGLQFLFEYFSETQRNKGNFPGRFSGRQFSNSRSEMNVSTLELGDSALYLCASSLAVSQETQYFGPGTRLLVL.

V and J are TRBV19 and TRBJ1-2; D unclear. CDR3 length equals 13 residues. Germline values: CDR1 LNHDA, CDR2 SQIVND (reference sequence). Trimming took 0 bases from V and 4 from J, leaving 6 bases between them. CDR3 nucleotides: TGTGCCAGTAGTATAGACGACTCCTATGGCTACACCTTC. This codes for CASSIDDSYGYTF.

As DNA, the CDR3 is TGTGCCAGCAGTCGGACAGGGGCTAGCAATCAGCCCCAGCATTTT. Translated, it gives CASSRTGASNQPQHF. V is TRBV3-1 (or the pseudogene TRBV3-2) and J is TRBJ1-5, with TRBD1 matching over 9 bases. The CDR3 is made up of 15 amino acids. V lost 6 bases and J lost 0; bases outside the gene matches: 3. Germline V gene sequence: CDR1 LGHDT, CDR2 YNNKEL (reference sequence).

This clone was counted a few times. V and J are TRBV6-2 or TRBV6-3 and TRBJ2-1; 11 positions match TRBD2. Germline V gene sequence: CDR1 MNHEY, CDR2 SVGEGT. Trimming at V came to 4 bases and at J to 9 bases, leaving 2 bases not matched to a gene. This CDR3 region has 13 residues. The CDR3 region has the DNA TGTGCCAGCAGTTCTCTAGCGGGAGGTGAGCAGTTCTTC. Translating gives CASSSLAGGEQFF.

V is TRBV5-1 and J is TRBJ1-2, with 7 bases identical to TRBD1. CDR3 length: 16 residues. Trimming cost V 4 bases and J 4 bases; bases outside gene matches: 13. Germline lookup yields CDR1 SGHRS and CDR2 YFSETQ. The CDR3 region is CASSDSTPGQPYGYTF. The CDR3 DNA sequence: TGCGCCAGCAGCGACTCAACACCGGGACAGCCCTATGGCTACACCTTC. The entire variable domain, with the rest obtained from reference TRBV5-1 and TRBJ1-2, is as follows: KAGVTQTPRYLIKTRGQQVTLSCSPISGHRSVSWYQQTPGQGLQFLFEYFSETQRNKGNFPGRFSGRQFSNSRSEMNVSTLELGDSALYLCASSDSTPGQPYGYTFGSGTRLTVV.

The chain employs TRBV5-4 and TRBJ1-3; no firm D call. Trimming took off 4 bases at V and 1 base at J, with 9 bases between the two ends. This CDR3 has 14 amino acids. Germline loops: CDR1 SGHNT, CDR2 YYREEE (reference sequence). The CDR3 sequence: CASSPWESGNTIYF. In DNA form, the CDR3 reads TGTGCCAGCAGCCCATGGGAGTCTGGAAACACCATATATTTT.

This chain uses TRBV9 with TRBJ2-7; 7 bases line up with TRBD1. Germline V CDR1 and CDR2: SGDLS, YYNGEE. This CDR3 comprises 15 residues. The V segment lost 0 bases and the J segment 2 bases; nucleotides outside the gene matches: 5. The CDR3 region is CASSVGDSSTYEQYF. CDR3 DNA sequence: TGTGCCAGCAGCGTAGGGGACAGCTCCACCTACGAGCAGTACTTC.